Following are 4 T cell receptor beta chains from one sample sequenced in a study of shared clonotypes between healthy human individuals. Produced via immunoSEQ multiplex PCR; TCRdb's table is partial and in-frame only. The table shows roughly 490,000 clones, with approximately 79% occurring only once. Material for sequencing was PBMCs. These receptors were collected from a woman between 35 and 50 years old in good health. Some clones in this sample may be carry-over from other donors' samples.

This clone was seen a handful of times. The V and J genes are TRBV9 and TRBJ2-3, with 7 bases matching TRBD1. Germline assignment: CDR1 SGDLS and CDR2 YYNGEE. This CDR3 contains 15 residues. Trimming cost V 4 bases and J 2 bases; bases outside gene matches: 7. CDR3 region: CASSPGTVLTDTQYF. DNA for the CDR3: TGTGCCAGCAGCCCAGGGACAGTCCTCACAGATACGCAGTATTTT.

J is TRBJ1-2 and V is TRBV7-9, with D perhaps matching TRBD1 (5 bases). CDR1 is SEHNR and CDR2 is FQNEAQ in the germline V gene (reference sequence). V was cut by 5 bases and J by 8 bases, with 12 bases left in between. The CDR3 has 12 amino acids. This CDR3 is CASSPGPGGYTF. Written as DNA, the CDR3 is TGTGCCAGCAGCCCGGGGCCAGGGGGCTACACCTTC. Drawing the rest from reference TRBV7-9 and TRBJ1-2, the complete variable domain is DTGVSQNPRHKITKRGQNVTFRCDPISEHNRLYWYRQTLGQGPEFLTYFQNEAQLEKSRLLSDRFSAERPKGSFSTLEIQRTEQGDSAMYLCASSPGPGGYTFGSGTRLTVV.

This clone was detected only once. The V and J genes are TRBV19 and TRBJ2-1; possibly TRBD1 for D (5 bases). V dropped 6 bases and J dropped 0 bases, with 12 bases sitting between them. The germline V gene encodes CDR1 LNHDA and CDR2 SQIVND (reference sequence). The CDR3 spans 15 residues. The CDR3, as DNA: TGTGCCAGTAGCCTGCTAGGGGACTCCTACAATGAGCAGTTCTTC. Translation gives CASSLLGDSYNEQFF.

The genes are TRBV10-1 and TRBJ2-7; D is unclear. The CDR3 covers 11 residues. Deletions cut 6 bases from V and 3 bases from J, with 6 bases between. Looked up from germline, CDR1 is WNHNN and CDR2 is SYGVQD (reference sequence). The CDR3 DNA reads as TGCGCCAGCAGGGGCTTCTACGAGCAGTACTTC. It is translated as CASRGFYEQYF.